This T cell receptor (beta chain) was sequenced during a study of cytotoxic CD8 clonotypes in ibrutinib-treated CLL. Study context: Some 25 partial and 2 complete responses; at median about 63 months, approximately 14 remitted, 12 progressed. Sequencing produced an average of around 260,000 productive templates and about 99,000 productive rearrangements per sample. General study results and limits: Clonality was elevated at ibrutinib response and had returned toward baseline at progression.

The assay was immunoSEQ multiplex PCR, and TCRdb's table has in-frame clones only and misses some. The table includes about 97,000 clones, 77% detected once. Note on this clone: Its antigen is as yet unknown.

The CDR3 length is 15 residues. V lost 4 bases and J 1 base, leaving 13 bases between the germline ends. Germline-derived CDR1 and CDR2 are SNHLY and FYNNEI. The chain joins TRBV2 to TRBJ2-5, with TRBD2 as a possible D gene (6 bases). This TCR was recovered from a human donor with chronic lymphocytic leukemia. The input for sequencing was PBMCs, taken after 24 months of ibrutinib treatment. Here the CDR3 DNA reads TGTGCCAGCAGTGTTCCAGCGGGCCCCCAAGAGACCCAGTACTTC. Translation: CASSVPAGPQETQYF.